The 28 T cell receptor beta chains presented below share a single source sample, sequenced in a study of Graves' ophthalmopathy and Graves' hyperthyroidism. Amplified TCR beta CDR3 regions were obtained using RNA transcripts as template. First-round RT-PCR relied on HTBI primers, and a second-round multiplex PCR came next. MiXCR, applied by TCRdb to the multiplex PCR reads, yields one record per CDR3 protein. The table includes fewer than 350,000 distinct CDR3 sequences, 15% to 20% detected once. Sequenced material: peripheral blood. These receptors were collected from an adult man with Graves' ophthalmopathy.

As regards this clonotype: Germline and junction disagree at one end, which may indicate a read error. V usage is TRBV3-1 and J usage is TRBJ1-2; D is unresolved. CDR3 length equals 16 residues. Germline CDR1 reads LGHDT; CDR2 reads YNNKEL (reference sequence). The CDR3: CASSPERIGDGYGYIF. For the CDR3, the DNA is TGTGCCAGCAGCCCAGAACGGATAGGAGACGGCTATGGCTACATCTTC.

The V and J genes are TRBV11-2 and TRBJ1-1; weak D call: TRBD1 (6 bases). This CDR3 is built from 16 residues. The V gene lost 6 bases and the J gene lost 3 bases, with 20 bases spanning the gap. From germline, CDR1 is SGHAT and CDR2 FQNNGV. In nucleotides, the CDR3 is TGTGCCAGCAGTTCGATCTATTCAGGGGAAGACACTGAAGCTTTCTTT. Translation gives CASSSIYSGEDTEAFF.

The chain links TRBV11-2 to TRBJ1-2, with 10 bases matching TRBD1. Germline-derived CDR1 and CDR2 are SGHAT and FQNNGV. Trimming at V came to 0 bases and at J to 3 bases, leaving 4 bases not matched to a gene. The CDR3 extends over 16 amino acids. CDR3 coding DNA: TGTGCCAGCAGCTTAGAGGGGACAGGGGTTTACTATGGCTACACCTTC. Amino acids: CASSLEGTGVYYGYTF.

This clonotype has at least ten counts. This chain uses TRBV7-2 with TRBJ1-1; D not certain. Trimming cost V 2 bases and J 0 bases, with 7 bases left between them. There are 14 residues in the CDR3. The germline gives CDR1 SGHTA, CDR2 FQGNSA. The CDR3 sequence: CASSLLSVNTEAFF. CDR3 sequence (DNA): TGTGCCAGCAGCTTACTTAGTGTGAACACTGAAGCTTTCTTT.

This clonotype was observed many times. V gene TRBV6-5 combines with J gene TRBJ2-7; 7 nucleotides match TRBD2. The V gene end was trimmed by 0 bases and the J gene end by 7 bases; junction bases not matched to a gene: 12. The CDR3 consists of 16 residues. Germline CDR1 and CDR2: MNHEY and SVGAGI. The CDR3 region has the DNA TGTGCCAGCAGTTACTCTTTGCCTAGCGGAAGACTGGAGCAGTACTTC. Protein: CASSYSLPSGRLEQYF.

This clonotype was seen repeatedly, ten times or more. V usage is TRBV7-6 and J usage is TRBJ2-5; D may be TRBD2 (5 bases). CDR1 SGHVS and CDR2 FNYEAQ come from the germline V gene. V was cut by 1 base and J by 4 bases, with 16 bases left in between. The CDR3 runs 16 residues. CDR3 in amino acids: CASSLGGLVTGETQYF. As DNA, the CDR3 is TGTGCCAGCAGCTTAGGAGGGCTCGTGACCGGAGAGACCCAGTACTTC.

There are many counts of this clonotype. The rearrangement links TRBV4-3 to TRBJ2-7; D gene unclear. The CDR3 totals 14 residues. V lost 0 bases, J lost 7 bases, and 13 bases lay in between. CDR1 is LGHNA and CDR2 is YSLEER in the germline V gene. The CDR3 DNA follows: TGCGCCAGCAGCCAAGATCTGTCACCAGAGGAGCAGTACTTC. Translated, it gives CASSQDLSPEEQYF.

This clonotype was detected ten times or more. The V and J genes are TRBV12-3 or TRBV12-4 and TRBJ1-2; tentatively, D is TRBD1 (6 bases). The CDR3 covers 12 residues. V dropped 5 bases and J dropped 8 bases, with 12 bases sitting between them. CDR3 amino acids: CASSEGGEGYTF. CDR3 nucleotide sequence: TGTGCCAGCAGTGAGGGGGGAGAAGGCTACACCTTC.

This clonotype was recorded many times. This chain joins TRBV7-2 and TRBJ2-5; 9 nucleotides line up with TRBD2. There are 15 residues in the CDR3. In germline, CDR1 is SGHTA, CDR2 FQGNSA. Trimming cost V 4 bases and J 2 bases; bases outside gene matches: 5. Written as DNA, the CDR3 is TGTGCCAGCAGCTCCAATAGCGGGGGTCAAGAGACCCAGTACTTC. It yields the protein CASSSNSGGQETQYF.

V is TRBV7-8 and J is TRBJ1-3, with no clear D. The CDR3 consists of 16 residues. CDR1 and CDR2 from the germline V gene are SGHVS and FQNEAQ. V was shortened by 5 bases and J by 0 bases, with 14 bases between the two germline ends. CDR3 loop: CASSPDRIPSGNTIYF. Written as DNA, the CDR3 is TGTGCCAGCAGCCCTGATCGGATCCCCTCTGGAAACACCATATATTTT.

This clonotype was found many times. The V gene is TRBV20-1, the J gene TRBJ2-7; TRBD1 is a possible D gene (6 bases). The CDR3 contains 13 residues. The V end lost 4 bases, the J end lost 3 bases, and 13 bases lay between the germline ends. Germline V CDR1 and CDR2: DFQATT, SNEGSKA (reference sequence). The CDR3, as DNA: TGCAGTGCTACCCGGGACAACTTCTACGAGCAGTACTTC. This sequence encodes CSATRDNFYEQYF.

This clonotype showed up many times. The genes are TRBV9 and TRBJ1-1; possibly TRBD1 for D (5 bases). The CDR3 length is 14 residues. With 3 bases removed from V and 1 base from J, the gap between germline ends came to 10 bases. Germline assignment: CDR1 SGDLS and CDR2 YYNGEE. In DNA, the CDR3 is TGTGCCAGCAGCGCGACAGTACAGAACACTGAAGCTTTCTTT. Encoded protein: CASSATVQNTEAFF. The full variable domain, completed using reference TRBV9 and TRBJ1-1, is DSGVTQTPKHLITATGQRVTLRCSPRSGDLSVYWYQQSLDQGLQFLIQYYNGEERAKGNILERFSAQQFPDLHSELNLSSLELGDSALYFCASSATVQNTEAFFGQGTRLTVV.

This chain links TRBV6-2 or TRBV6-3 with TRBJ1-3, with D possibly being TRBD1 (5 bases). V dropped 2 bases and J dropped 0 bases, with 8 bases sitting between them. The V gene's germline CDR1 is MNHEY and CDR2 SVGEGT. The CDR3 extends over 15 amino acids. In DNA, the CDR3 is TGTGCCAGCAGTTACCGACAGCTCTCTGGAAACACCATATATTTT. Translation: CASSYRQLSGNTIYF.

This chain joins TRBV11-2 and TRBJ1-1, with TRBD1 as a possible D gene (6 bases). With 2 bases removed from V and 10 bases from J, the gap between germline ends came to 26 bases. CDR3 length: 17 residues. CDR1 is SGHAT, CDR2 FQNNGV, per germline. CDR3 coding DNA: TGTGCCAGCAGCTTATCCGTCAGGGACACAAATTTCGGGGGAGCTTTCTTT. Translation: CASSLSVRDTNFGGAFF.

The rearrangement joins TRBV20-1 to TRBJ2-7, with 10 bases aligning to TRBD2. Germline V lookup: CDR1 DFQATT, CDR2 SNEGSKA (reference sequence). Unmatched junction bases numbered 9, after V lost 2 bases and J lost 2 bases. The CDR3 extends over 16 amino acids. The chain's CDR3 is CSARPQREGPPYEQYF. CDR3 nucleotide sequence: TGCAGTGCTAGACCCCAGCGGGAGGGCCCTCCCTACGAGCAGTACTTC.

The sample holds many counts of this clonotype. Germline and junction disagree at one end, which may indicate a read error. The rearrangement uses TRBV12-3 or TRBV12-4 and TRBJ2-2; 15 nucleotides match TRBD2. CDR3 length equals 15 residues. The CDR3 loop is CVSRTSGRAAGELFF. The DNA for the CDR3 is TGTGTCAGCAGGACTAGCGGGAGGGCCGCCGGGGAGCTGTTTTTT.

This clonotype has ten or more counts. The chain joins TRBV6-2 or TRBV6-3 to TRBJ1-2; perhaps TRBD1 as D (5 bases). The germline V and J ends were trimmed by 2 bases and 5 bases, with 12 bases remaining between them. CDR1 and CDR2 from the germline V gene are MNHEY and SVGEGT. The CDR3 spans 14 residues. In nucleotides, the CDR3 is TGTGCCAGCAGTTACGACAGTGAGAGTTATGGCTACACCTTC. The encoded protein is CASSYDSESYGYTF.

This clonotype was detected many times. For the CDR3, the DNA is TGTGCCAGCAGTCCAGGACAGGTGACCTTCCAAGAGACCCAGTACTTC. This translates into CASSPGQVTFQETQYF. The chain recombines TRBV27 with TRBJ2-5; 7 nucleotides line up with TRBD1. With 5 bases clipped from V and 1 base from J, the junction kept 10 bases outside the gene matches. This CDR3 spans 16 amino acids. Germline CDR1 MNHEY, CDR2 SMNVEV (reference sequence).

This clonotype was picked up many times. This chain uses TRBV11-1 with TRBJ1-3; 8 positions agree with TRBD1. The CDR3 extends over 18 amino acids. The V and J ends lost 5 bases and 0 bases, in that order; junction bases with no gene match: 12. Germline V lookup: CDR1 SGHAT, CDR2 FQDESV (reference sequence). CDR3 protein: CASSPRTGRMHSGNTIYF. The CDR3 DNA is TGTGCCAGCAGCCCCAGGACAGGGCGGATGCACTCTGGAAACACCATATATTTT.

This clonotype has ten or more counts. The genes are TRBV6-5 and TRBJ2-7; 9 bases line up with TRBD2. The CDR3 length is 15 residues. After removal of 0 bases from V and 3 bases from J, the junction contained 3 bases not matched to a gene. CDR1 is MNHEY, CDR2 SVGAGI, per germline. CDR3 sequence: CASSYSGGGDYEQYF. The DNA for the CDR3 is TGTGCCAGCAGTTACTCGGGCGGGGGGGACTACGAGCAGTACTTC.

The sample holds many counts of this clonotype. V gene TRBV3-1 combines with J gene TRBJ2-7, with 8 bases matching TRBD1. V lost 1 base, J lost 7 bases, and 9 bases stayed unmatched. The CDR3 spans 15 residues. Germline CDR1 reads LGHDT; CDR2 reads YNNKEL (reference sequence). CDR3 in amino acids: CASSQADRGAEEQYF. The CDR3, as DNA: TGTGCCAGCAGCCAAGCCGACAGGGGAGCTGAGGAGCAGTACTTC.

V and J are TRBV12-3 or TRBV12-4 and TRBJ1-5; 9 bases match TRBD1. This CDR3 region has 14 residues. V dropped 6 bases and J dropped 7; count of bases not matched to a gene: 7. For the CDR3, the DNA is TGTGCCAGCAGACCGACAGGGGGGGGACAGCCCCAGCATTTT. Its protein is CASRPTGGGQPQHF.

This clonotype was counted many times. V and J are TRBV12-3 or TRBV12-4 and TRBJ2-2; D is undetermined. This CDR3 has 13 amino acids. V was cut by 4 bases and J by 2 bases, with 5 bases left in between. CDR3 residues: CASSWRNTGELFF. The CDR3 nucleotides read TGTGCCAGCAGTTGGAGAAACACCGGGGAGCTGTTTTTT.

This clonotype occurred many times. The chain recombines TRBV11-1 with TRBJ1-2, with 7 nucleotides matching TRBD1. Germline trimming cut 6 bases from V and 5 bases from J; bases unmatched to any gene: 6. Germline assignment: CDR1 SGHAT and CDR2 FQDESV (reference sequence). This CDR3 has 13 residues. The CDR3 nucleotides read TGTGCCAGCAGGGAGGGACAGAGTTATGGCTACACCTTC. Amino acids: CASREGQSYGYTF.

This clonotype has ten or more counts. The V call is TRBV30, the J call TRBJ1-1, with TRBD1 matching 7 bases. Trimming took 4 bases from V and 3 from J; bases not matched to a gene: 11. In germline, CDR1 is GTSNPN, CDR2 SVGIG (reference sequence). This CDR3 contains 15 residues. The CDR3 reads CAWTRGRTGHTEAFF. CDR3 nucleotide sequence: TGTGCCTGGACGAGGGGTAGGACAGGTCACACTGAAGCTTTCTTT.

There are many counts of this clonotype. The rearrangement uses TRBV20-1 and TRBJ2-7; D is perhaps TRBD1 (7 bases). Trimming took 5 bases from V and 5 from J, leaving 19 bases between them. The CDR3 extends over 14 amino acids. Germline assignment: CDR1 DFQATT and CDR2 SNEGSKA (reference sequence). CDR3 sequence reads: CSAGGGGSWDEQYF. The CDR3, as DNA: TGCAGTGCTGGAGGAGGGGGCTCATGGGACGAGCAGTACTTC.

In this sample, this clonotype turned up many times. This chain uses TRBV6-5 with TRBJ2-7; D gene ambiguous. This CDR3 comprises 13 residues. V lost 5 bases to trimming and J lost 2 bases, with 10 bases between them. Germline V gives CDR1 MNHEY, CDR2 SVGAGI. The DNA for the CDR3 is TGTGCCAGCAGTCAGACACGGCCCTACGAGCAGTACTTC. Amino acid sequence: CASSQTRPYEQYF.

At least ten counts were recorded for this clonotype. V gene TRBV2 combines with J gene TRBJ2-2; D is perhaps TRBD2 (6 bases). In germline, CDR1 is SNHLY, CDR2 FYNNEI. V was shortened by 5 bases and J by 2 bases, with 15 bases between the two germline ends. The CDR3 has 16 amino acids. CDR3 nucleotides: TGTGCCAGCAGTACTCCGAGCGGGCATAACACCGGGGAGCTGTTTTTT. Encoded protein: CASSTPSGHNTGELFF. Full variable domain (rest looked up from reference TRBV2 and TRBJ2-2): EPEVTQTPSHQVTQMGQEVILRCVPISNHLYFYWYRQILGQKVEFLVSFYNNEISEKSEIFDDQFSVERPDGSNFTLKIRSTKLEDSAMYFCASSTPSGHNTGELFFGEGSRLTVL.